The 27 T cell receptor beta chains below all came from one sample that was sequenced in a study of neurological immune-mediated disorders. MiXCR, run by TCRdb on the 5' RACE reads, gives a single entry per CDR3 protein. The sample includes fewer than 50,000 distinct CDR3 sequences, 13% seen only once; the top ten take over 9.5%. Described time point: longitudinal time-point 3. Specimen: PBMCs. The receptors here all came from a man aged 30 to 39 in good health.

In this sample, this clonotype turned up many times. The chain couples TRBV20-1 to TRBJ2-5; D is undetermined. Trimming took 5 bases from V and 5 from J, leaving 12 bases between them. The germline V gene encodes CDR1 DFQATT and CDR2 SNEGSKA (reference sequence). The CDR3 runs 12 residues. This CDR3 reads CSAPIGSETQYF. Here the CDR3 DNA reads TGCAGTGCTCCAATCGGGTCGGAGACCCAGTACTTC.

Ten or more counts support this clonotype. This chain joins TRBV10-3 and TRBJ2-2; D perhaps matches TRBD1 (6 bases). Per germline, CDR1 ENHRY and CDR2 SYGVKD. V was shortened by 2 bases and J by 2 bases, with 6 bases between the two germline ends. The CDR3 sequence is 14 residues long. The CDR3 DNA reads TGTGCCATCAGTGAGGGGACAAACACCGGGGAGCTGTTTTTT. Translated: CAISEGTNTGELFF.

This clonotype was found many times. The chain joins TRBV10-3 to TRBJ2-7; the match to TRBD1 covers 12 bases. The germline V gene has CDR1 ENHRY and CDR2 SYGVKD. Trimming removed 6 bases from V and 6 bases from J; junction bases left unmatched: 3. The CDR3 runs 13 residues. The CDR3 spells CAIRGTGGSEQYF. Written as DNA, the CDR3 is TGTGCCATCAGGGGGACAGGGGGCAGCGAGCAGTACTTC.

This clonotype was seen repeatedly, ten times or more. This sequence joins TRBV10-3 and TRBJ2-1; 9 positions agree with TRBD1. Germline trimming cut 4 bases from V and 8 bases from J; bases unmatched to any gene: 9. CDR3 length equals 15 residues. Germline values: CDR1 ENHRY, CDR2 SYGVKD. CDR3 bases: TGTGCCATCAGTGCGGGACAGGGACGAATGGATGAGCAGTTCTTC. Translation gives CAISAGQGRMDEQFF.

This clonotype was seen only a few times. V and J are TRBV20-1 and TRBJ2-3, with D perhaps matching TRBD1 or TRBD2 (5 bases each). The CDR3 runs 15 residues. With 6 bases removed from V and 1 base from J, the gap between germline ends came to 17 bases. CDR1 and CDR2 (germline): DFQATT, SNEGSKA (reference sequence). This chain's CDR3 is CSADSARDGTDTQYF. The CDR3 DNA sequence: TGCAGTGCCGATTCCGCCAGGGACGGCACAGATACGCAGTATTTT.

This clonotype was picked up many times. J is TRBJ2-3 and V is TRBV12-3 or TRBV12-4; D is tentatively TRBD1 or TRBD2 (6 bases each). There are 14 residues in the CDR3. The V gene lost 3 bases and the J gene lost 6 bases, with 13 bases spanning the gap. CDR3 nucleotides: TGTGCCAGCAGTTTCTCGGGGGCATCTGATACGCAGTATTTT. It translates to CASSFSGASDTQYF.

V gene TRBV5-1 combines with J gene TRBJ2-3; 8 bases are shared with TRBD2. V lost 4 bases, J lost 2 bases, and 9 bases stayed unmatched. Germline V gene data show CDR1 as SGHRS and CDR2 as YFSETQ. This CDR3 contains 16 residues. CDR3 DNA: TGCGCCAGCAGCAAGGGACTAGTGATTACCACAGATACGCAGTATTTT. Its translation: CASSKGLVITTDTQYF.

This clonotype was detected many times. J is TRBJ2-3 and V is TRBV10-2; D is perhaps TRBD1 (5 bases). The germline CDR1 and CDR2 sequences are WSHSY and SAAADI. V was cut by 3 bases and J by 8 bases, with 12 bases left in between. There are 13 residues in the CDR3. CDR3 amino acids: CASSESTESTQYF. The DNA of the CDR3 is TGCGCCAGCAGTGAATCGACAGAAAGTACGCAGTATTTT.

In this sample, this clonotype turned up many times. V gene TRBV27 combines with J gene TRBJ1-1, with 9 bases lining up with TRBD1. This CDR3 has 12 amino acids. The V gene's germline CDR1 is MNHEY and CDR2 SMNVEV (reference sequence). V dropped 6 bases and J dropped 10; count of bases not matched to a gene: 6. CDR3 DNA sequence: TGTGCCAGCAGCACTCCGGGACAGGGAGCTTTCTTT. Encoded protein: CASSTPGQGAFF.

At least ten counts were recorded for this clonotype. CDR3 sequence reads: CASSLGGQGANNQPQHF. For the CDR3, the DNA is TGTGCCAGCAGCTTGGGGGGACAGGGGGCCAACAATCAGCCCCAGCATTTT. This sequence joins TRBV5-5 and TRBJ1-5, with 12 bases matching TRBD1. J gave up 3 bases and V 0 bases, and 4 bases lay outside the gene matches. CDR3 length: 17 residues. Germline CDR1 SGHKS, CDR2 YYEKEE (reference sequence).

This clonotype was picked up many times. The gene calls are TRBV20-1 and TRBJ1-5; D unresolved. Germline V CDR1 and CDR2: DFQATT, SNEGSKA (reference sequence). The CDR3 length is 16 residues. Trimming left V 0 bases short and J 5 bases short, with 17 bases between. The CDR3 loop reads CSARDEGPGQYQPQHF. CDR3 nucleotides: TGCAGTGCTAGAGATGAAGGGCCGGGCCAATATCAGCCCCAGCATTTT.

The CDR3 region is CASSLECYTDTQYF. CDR3 bases: TGCGCCAGCAGCTTGGAGTGTTACACAGATACGCAGTATTTT. The rearrangement joins TRBV5-1 to TRBJ2-3, with D unclear. This CDR3 contains 14 residues. V was pared by 0 bases and J by 2 bases, with 7 bases between. CDR1 is SGHRS, CDR2 YFSETQ, per germline.

This clonotype was counted many times. J is TRBJ2-5 and V is TRBV28, with D perhaps matching TRBD2 (6 bases). The CDR3 is 15 residues long. The V gene lost 6 bases and the J gene lost 5 bases, with 19 bases spanning the gap. Germline V gene sequence: CDR1 MDHEN, CDR2 SYDVKM. The CDR3 here is CASSLYSGLGETQYF. The CDR3 region has the DNA TGTGCCAGCAGCCTTTATTCGGGACTTGGCGAGACCCAGTACTTC.

The table lists this clonotype with many counts. The chain uses TRBV6-5 and TRBJ1-4; D not certain. Trimming left V 2 bases short and J 8 bases short, with 12 bases between. The CDR3 covers 14 residues. The germline gives CDR1 MNHEY, CDR2 SVGAGI. CDR3 nucleotide sequence: TGTGCCAGCAGTTACCCCGTGACTAGGGAAAAACTGTTTTTT. Its protein is CASSYPVTREKLFF.

This clonotype was picked up many times. CDR3 in DNA: TGTGCCAGCAGCCGGGATCCCGGGACTCGGTACGAGCAGTACTTC. Residues: CASSRDPGTRYEQYF. The J gene is TRBJ2-7, the V gene TRBV4-2, with D possibly matching TRBD2 (6 bases). Looked up from germline, CDR1 is LGHNA and CDR2 is YNFKEQ. The V end lost 4 bases, the J end lost 4 bases, and 17 bases lay between the germline ends. The CDR3 runs 15 residues.

This clonotype has ten or more counts. The chain is built from TRBV20-1 and TRBJ1-5; 7 bases are a match to TRBD1. This CDR3 region has 15 residues. The V and J ends lost 5 bases and 4 bases, in that order; junction bases with no gene match: 11. CDR1 DFQATT and CDR2 SNEGSKA come from the germline V gene (reference sequence). CDR3 amino acids: CSAPVDSRGNQPQHF. The CDR3 DNA reads TGCAGTGCTCCCGTGGACAGCAGGGGGAATCAGCCCCAGCATTTT.

This clonotype was seen many times. V and J are TRBV3-1 and TRBJ2-4, with a possible D match to TRBD1 (5 bases). Germline CDR1 reads LGHDT; CDR2 reads YNNKEL (reference sequence). CDR3 length: 14 amino acids. Trimming removed 4 bases at V and 1 base at J, with 8 bases between. DNA for the CDR3: TGTGCCAGCAGCCGCAAGGGGGCCAAAAACATTCAGTACTTC. Encoded protein: CASSRKGAKNIQYF.

The gene calls are TRBV10-3 and TRBJ2-1; 8 bases map to TRBD2. CDR3 length equals 14 residues. Germline V gene sequence: CDR1 ENHRY, CDR2 SYGVKD. V dropped 3 bases and J dropped 7; count of bases not matched to a gene: 5. The CDR3 spells CAISEPGGQNEQFF. For the CDR3, the DNA is TGTGCCATCAGTGAACCGGGAGGGCAGAATGAGCAGTTCTTC.

This clonotype showed up many times. CDR3 DNA: TGCAGTGCTAGCTGGGGGGCGCTGAACACTGAAGCTTTCTTT. Protein product: CSASWGALNTEAFF. The chain links TRBV20-1 to TRBJ1-1; D is perhaps TRBD1 (6 bases). Trimming stripped 3 bases from V and 0 bases from J, with 11 bases between. This CDR3 is 14 amino acids long. Germline assignment: CDR1 DFQATT and CDR2 SNEGSKA (reference sequence).

The sample holds many counts of this clonotype. The J gene is TRBJ1-6, the V gene TRBV5-6; D gene ambiguous. The germline V gene encodes CDR1 SGHDT and CDR2 YYEEEE. The CDR3 runs 16 residues. Deletions cut 3 bases from V and 3 bases from J, with 13 bases between. CDR3 amino acids: CASSSSVGIYNSPLHF. The CDR3 DNA sequence: TGTGCCAGCAGCTCCTCCGTGGGGATCTATAATTCACCCCTCCACTTT.

The table lists this clonotype with many counts. This chain connects TRBV7-2 to TRBJ2-3; 14 bases align to TRBD2. V trimming: 2 bases; J trimming: 3 bases; junction bases outside the gene matches: 10. Germline CDR1 SGHTA, CDR2 FQGNSA. The CDR3 is made up of 19 amino acids. The CDR3 loop is CASSLSAGTSGSPTDTQYF. The CDR3 coding sequence is TGTGCCAGCAGCTTAAGCGCCGGGACTAGCGGGAGTCCTACAGATACGCAGTATTTT.

This clonotype was observed at least ten times. The V and J genes are TRBV7-9 and TRBJ2-7; TRBD1 is a possible D gene (5 bases). This CDR3 spans 14 amino acids. Trimming left V 7 bases short and J 0 bases short, with 13 bases between. Germline V gene data show CDR1 as SEHNR and CDR2 as FQNEAQ (reference sequence). CDR3 residues: CASTKGEVSYEQYF. The CDR3 DNA follows: TGTGCCAGCACCAAAGGGGAAGTCTCCTACGAGCAGTACTTC.

This clonotype was detected many times. The gene calls are TRBV5-1 and TRBJ2-3, with 12 bases identical to TRBD2. Germline-derived CDR1 and CDR2 are SGHRS and YFSETQ. This CDR3 has 17 amino acids. Germline trimming cut 2 bases from V and 0 bases from J; bases unmatched to any gene: 4. In DNA, the CDR3 is TGCGCCAGCAGCTTAGGACTAGCGGGGATCAGCACAGATACGCAGTATTTT. It specifies CASSLGLAGISTDTQYF.

In this sample, this clonotype turned up many times. This chain connects TRBV5-1 to TRBJ1-2; D gene ambiguous. The CDR3 is made up of 14 amino acids. Trimming took 6 bases from V and 8 from J, leaving 20 bases between them. The germline V gene has CDR1 SGHRS and CDR2 YFSETQ. CDR3 nucleotide sequence: TGCGCCAGCACCCCCGCGGCCTTCGGGGAAGGCTACACCTTC. Protein sequence: CASTPAAFGEGYTF.

This clonotype was detected only a few times. The chain couples TRBV6-1 to TRBJ1-5; D gene uncertain. CDR1 is MNHNS, CDR2 SASEGT, per germline. The CDR3 totals 16 residues. Trimming stripped 8 bases from V and 0 bases from J, with 17 bases between. The CDR3 loop reads CASHPDGLYSNQPQHF. The CDR3 nucleotides read TGTGCCAGCCATCCGGACGGTCTCTATAGCAATCAGCCCCAGCATTTT.

This clonotype came up many times. The rearrangement uses TRBV20-1 and TRBJ2-7, with a tentative D call TRBD1 (6 bases). Trimming shortened V by 6 bases and J by 5 bases, and 11 bases separated the two germline ends. This CDR3 is built from 11 residues. Looked up from germline, CDR1 is DFQATT and CDR2 is SNEGSKA (reference sequence). CDR3 loop: CSAAQGDEQYF. CDR3 in DNA: TGCAGTGCCGCACAGGGTGACGAGCAGTACTTC.

This clonotype was observed at least ten times. This chain joins TRBV6-5 and TRBJ2-7; D might be TRBD2 (6 bases). Germline V gives CDR1 MNHEY, CDR2 SVGAGI. There are 15 residues in the CDR3. Trimming left V 0 bases short and J 6 bases short, with 15 bases between. The CDR3 bases are TGTGCCAGCAGTTACTCGAGGAGGGGATATGGCGAGCAGTACTTC. Protein sequence: CASSYSRRGYGEQYF.